These 21 T cell receptor beta chains share one sample of origin, sequenced in a study of cytomegalovirus exposure and HLA in healthy donors (dated by TCRdb to about 2017). Library preparation used the immunoSEQ multiplex PCR assay. TCRdb took this table from immuneACCESS and kept in-frame rearrangements with V and J called. Such tables lack part of the clones; where checked against another copy, unresolved V genes explain under half of the gap, and the rest is unexplained. This sample has about 110,000 clones in its table, and around 87% of those were observed once. The ten biggest clones cover more than 1.4% of the sample. Sequencing used PBMCs. Receptors originate from a woman younger than 45 in good health and CMV-seropositive.

This clone appeared many times. This chain uses TRBV4-3 with TRBJ2-2; D not certain. CDR3 length equals 14 residues. V was shortened by 3 bases and J by 2 bases, with 7 bases between the two germline ends. Per the germline V gene, CDR1 is LGHNA and CDR2 is YSLEER. CDR3 nucleotide sequence: TGCGCCAGCAGCCAGAGCACCAACACCGGGGAGCTGTTTTTT. This encodes CASSQSTNTGELFF.

This clone occurred once. The chain's CDR3 is CASRTEPYSNQPQHF. CDR3 DNA: TGCGCCAGCAGAACAGAACCCTATAGCAATCAGCCCCAGCATTTT. V gene TRBV5-1 combines with J gene TRBJ1-5, with no clear D. Germline V gives CDR1 SGHRS, CDR2 YFSETQ. The CDR3 sequence is 15 residues long. Deletions cut 5 bases from V and 0 bases from J, with 12 bases between.

This chain connects TRBV29-1 to TRBJ1-3, with D unresolved. The CDR3 spans 16 residues. The germline V gene encodes CDR1 SQVTM and CDR2 ANQGSEA. Here the CDR3 reads CRAPTSAAISGNTIYF. The CDR3 DNA reads TGCAGGGCCCCCACCTCGGCGGCGATCTCTGGAAACACCATATATTTT.

J is TRBJ2-1 and V is TRBV4-2; a weak D match, TRBD2 (6 bases). The CDR3 extends over 17 amino acids. V shed 0 bases and J shed 2 bases, with 14 bases lying between them. Per germline, CDR1 LGHNA and CDR2 YNFKEQ. The CDR3 spells CASSQDSVGRTYNEQFF. The CDR3 nucleotides read TGTGCCAGCAGCCAAGATTCCGTCGGGAGAACCTACAATGAGCAGTTCTTC.

This clone appeared once. CDR3 DNA sequence: TGTGCCAGCAGCCAAGTAGGTAGCGCAGATACGCAGTATTTT. It encodes CASSQVGSADTQYF. The V and J genes are TRBV4-2 and TRBJ2-3; D perhaps matches TRBD2 (5 bases). V shed 1 base and J shed 4 bases, with 9 bases lying between them. Germline lookup yields CDR1 LGHNA and CDR2 YNFKEQ. The CDR3 consists of 14 residues.

The CDR3 sequence: CASSFAPWREGYNEQFF. The CDR3 bases are TGTGCCAGCAGCTTTGCCCCGTGGCGGGAGGGCTACAATGAGCAGTTCTTC. This chain links TRBV7-2 with TRBJ2-1, with 9 bases that match TRBD2. V dropped 3 bases and J dropped 3; count of bases not matched to a gene: 9. The germline CDR1 and CDR2 sequences are SGHTA and FQGNSA. The CDR3 contains 17 residues. The complete variable domain, with remaining parts taken from reference TRBV7-2 and TRBJ2-1, reads GAGVSQSPSNKVTEKGKDVELRCDPISGHTALYWYRQSLGQGLEFLIYFQGNSAPDKSGLPSDRFSAERTGGSVSTLTIQRTQQEDSAVYLCASSFAPWREGYNEQFFGPGTRLTVL.

This clone was observed a single time. CDR3 nucleotide sequence: TGTGCCAGCACCGAGGGACTAGGCTCCTACAATGAGCAGTTCTTC. Translation gives CASTEGLGSYNEQFF. The chain has TRBV2 and TRBJ2-1, with 8 bases matching TRBD2. Germline CDR1 is SNHLY and CDR2 is FYNNEI. Trimming removed 7 bases from V and 0 bases from J; junction bases left unmatched: 5. This CDR3 has 15 amino acids.

A single count supports this clone. The genes are TRBV4-3 and TRBJ1-2; the D is unclear. Germline assignment: CDR1 LGHNA and CDR2 YSLEER. This CDR3 is built from 17 residues. Trimming stripped 0 bases from V and 1 base from J, with 15 bases between. CDR3 nucleotides: TGCGCCAGCAGCCAAGAGGTTCCCTTAGAGGGTAACTATGGCTACACCTTC. Residues: CASSQEVPLEGNYGYTF.

The J gene is TRBJ2-7, the V gene TRBV6-6; the D gene is possibly TRBD2 (6 bases). Germline V lookup: CDR1 MNHNY, CDR2 SVGAGI (reference sequence). The CDR3 is 14 residues long. V was shortened by 2 bases and J by 4 bases, with 12 bases between the two germline ends. CDR3 DNA: TGTGCCAGCAGTTACCGGAGGGGAATGTACGAGCAGTACTTC. The encoded protein is CASSYRRGMYEQYF.

V usage is TRBV2 and J usage is TRBJ2-4; 8 nucleotides match TRBD1. The CDR3 sequence is 15 residues long. Germline V gene data show CDR1 as SNHLY and CDR2 as FYNNEI. Trimming took 7 bases from V and 9 from J; bases not matched to a gene: 14. The CDR3 loop is CASNRRAGGISIQYF. The CDR3 DNA sequence: TGTGCCAGCAATCGTAGGGCAGGGGGCATCAGCATTCAGTACTTC.

The V call is TRBV7-2, the J call TRBJ2-2, with D tentatively TRBD2 (6 bases). This CDR3 has 17 amino acids. Trimming took off 5 bases at V and 0 bases at J, with 16 bases between the two ends. The V gene's germline CDR1 is SGHTA and CDR2 FQGNSA. The DNA of the CDR3 is TGTGCCAGCAGCCTACCCCGGTGGGGGGCGAACACCGGGGAGCTGTTTTTT. Amino acid sequence: CASSLPRWGANTGELFF.

The chain couples TRBV5-4 to TRBJ2-6; D unclear. Trimming removed 3 bases at V and 2 bases at J, with 9 bases between. CDR3 length: 15 amino acids. Germline CDR1 reads SGHNT; CDR2 reads YYREEE (reference sequence). The CDR3 DNA reads TGTGCCAGCAGCTCCAGACAAGCTGGGGCCAACGTCCTGACTTTC. Amino acids: CASSSRQAGANVLTF. The whole variable domain, filled in from reference TRBV5-4 and TRBJ2-6, reads ETGVTQSPTHLIKTRGQQVTLRCSSQSGHNTVSWYQQALGQGPQFIFQYYREEENGRGNFPPRFSGLQFPNYSSELNVNALELDDSALYLCASSSRQAGANVLTFGAGSRLTVL.

The CDR3 loop is CASKAGGDGYTF. CDR3 sequence (DNA): TGTGCCAGTAAAGCAGGGGGCGATGGCTACACCTTC. This chain connects TRBV19 to TRBJ1-2; 8 bases line up with TRBD1. With 7 bases clipped from V and 6 bases from J, the junction kept 4 bases outside the gene matches. This CDR3 comprises 12 residues. Germline V lookup: CDR1 LNHDA, CDR2 SQIVND (reference sequence).

The CDR3 spells CASRSLNSNQPQHF. CDR3 coding DNA: TGTGCCAGCAGATCACTAAACAGCAATCAGCCCCAGCATTTT. V gene TRBV28 combines with J gene TRBJ1-5, with D unresolved. CDR3 size: 14 residues. Germline V lookup: CDR1 MDHEN, CDR2 SYDVKM. Trimming pared 6 bases from V and 1 base from J, leaving 10 bases between.

Details on this clone: Other DNA sequences from this sample encode an identical CDR3 as well. For the CDR3, the DNA is TGCAGTGCTACCTCGGGTGGGGAGCTGTTTTTT. Protein product: CSATSGGELFF. The chain couples TRBV20-1 to TRBJ2-2, with D unresolved. The CDR3 totals 11 residues. The V and J ends lost 4 bases and 8 bases respectively, with 8 bases between them. Germline V gene lookup returns CDR1 DFQATT and CDR2 SNEGSKA (reference sequence).

V and J are TRBV13 and TRBJ2-3; D ambiguous. V lost 0 bases, J lost 0 bases, and 7 bases lay in between. Germline-derived CDR1 and CDR2 are PRHDT and FYEKMQ (reference sequence). This CDR3 has 15 residues. The CDR3 DNA sequence: TGTGCCAGCAGCTTAGGGGGCTCGAGCACAGATACGCAGTATTTT. Translated, it gives CASSLGGSSTDTQYF. Complete variable domain (other parts from reference TRBV13 and TRBJ2-3): AAGVIQSPRHLIKEKRETATLKCYPIPRHDTVYWYQQGPGQDPQFLISFYEKMQSDKGSIPDRFSAQQFSDYHSELNMSSLELGDSALYFCASSLGGSSTDTQYFGPGTRLTVL.

The sample holds one count of this clone. This chain joins TRBV16 and TRBJ1-2; 7 bases agree with TRBD1. Germline V gene sequence: CDR1 KGHSY, CDR2 FQNENV. The J segment lost 13 bases and the V segment lost 0 bases, leaving 8 bases of the junction unmatched. The CDR3 is 13 residues long. The CDR3 sequence is CASSQSDRQFFTF. The DNA of the CDR3 is TGTGCCAGCAGCCAATCGGACAGGCAATTCTTCACCTTC.

The genes are TRBV7-6 and TRBJ2-5; TRBD1 matches 7 bases. The CDR3 has 13 amino acids. The V segment lost 8 bases and the J segment 6 bases; nucleotides outside the gene matches: 9. CDR1 and CDR2 from the germline V gene are SGHVS and FNYEAQ. The DNA of the CDR3 is TGTGCCAGCGCCTCGGACAGGAAAAAGACCCAGTACTTC. Its protein is CASASDRKKTQYF.

This clone is a singleton in its sample. This chain connects TRBV30 to TRBJ2-7; D possibly corresponds to TRBD1 (6 bases). Looked up from germline, CDR1 is GTSNPN and CDR2 is SVGIG (reference sequence). V dropped 1 base and J dropped 5 bases, with 9 bases sitting between them. CDR3 size: 12 residues. The CDR3 DNA follows: TGTGCCTGGAGTGGCAGGGGAAACGAGCAGTACTTC. This translates into CAWSGRGNEQYF.

This chain connects TRBV28 to TRBJ2-3; 11 nucleotides agree with TRBD2. Germline CDR1 is MDHEN and CDR2 is SYDVKM. The junction had 11 bases not matched to a gene; V was cut back by 2 bases and J by 4 bases. The CDR3 covers 18 residues. The CDR3 DNA reads TGTGCCAGCAGTTTACCAGGACTCGGACTAGCGGGTGCAGATACGCAGTATTTT. Encoded protein: CASSLPGLGLAGADTQYF.

This rearrangement joins TRBV27 to TRBJ1-5; D possibly corresponds to TRBD1 (6 bases). Trimming stripped 7 bases from V and 3 bases from J, with 16 bases between. The length of the CDR3 is 15 residues. Germline CDR1 MNHEY, CDR2 SMNVEV (reference sequence). CDR3 sequence (DNA): TGTGCCAGCATCACACAGGGACGGGTCAATCAGCCCCAGCATTTT. It is translated as CASITQGRVNQPQHF.